The T cell receptor beta chain under discussion was sequenced for a study of T cell responses to AZD1222 COVID-19 vaccine. Notes on the study in general: Reports say nearly half of spike-specific TCRs go after unmutated variant regions. The peak T cell response came first, and repertoires were sampled only after it. Two AZD1222 doses significantly raised spike-specific TCR breadth and depth over controls.

Sequenced by immunoSEQ multiplex PCR; TCRdb stores in-frame clones only, minus some. The table shows approximately 120,000 clones, with around 90% occurring only once. The germline V and J ends were trimmed by 0 bases and 7 bases, with 9 bases remaining between them. The CDR3 sequence is 13 residues long. CDR1 LGHDT and CDR2 YNNKEL come from the germline V gene (reference sequence). A remark on this clone: As yet, its antigen is unknown.

The chain links TRBV3-1 (or the pseudogene TRBV3-2) to TRBJ1-1, with D maybe TRBD1 (5 bases). This clonotype was sampled from an adult in good health. The source material was peripheral blood, sampled on day 0 of AZD1222 vaccination. Here the CDR3 DNA reads TGTGCCAGCAGCCAAGATGCGGGGCTTGAAGCTTTCTTT. It encodes CASSQDAGLEAFF.